This T cell receptor beta chain emerged from a study of cytomegalovirus exposure and HLA in healthy donors. This clone was counted once. CDR1 and CDR2 from the germline V gene are LNHNV and YYDKDF (reference sequence). This CDR3 has 13 amino acids. Trimming left V 5 bases short and J 6 bases short, with 13 bases between. PCR employed 60 Vbeta and 13 Jbeta primers. Libraries were prepared by immunoSEQ multiplex PCR; TCRdb keeps only in-frame clonotypes and omits some of them. The data contain some 170,000 clones, approximately 78% of them singletons. The source of this sequence is a human donor in good health. Material for sequencing was PBMCs. The V and J genes are TRBV15 and TRBJ1-2; possibly TRBD1 for D (5 bases). In DNA, the CDR3 is TGTGCCACCAGCCTACAGACAGAACATGGCTACACCTTC. It is translated as CATSLQTEHGYTF.